Sequencing of this T cell receptor (beta chain) was carried out in a study of shared clonotypes between healthy human individuals. Only in-frame clones appear in the TCRdb table, and some are missing; sequencing was by immunoSEQ multiplex PCR. The sample includes around 1.9 million clones, about 93% of them seen just once. Terminally differentiated effector memory CD45RA+ cells were left out of the naive CD8 fraction, which was CD45RO-negative and positively selected for CCR7. This CDR3 region has 12 residues. Looked up from germline, CDR1 is MNHNS and CDR2 is SASEGT. Unmatched junction bases numbered 2, after V lost 6 bases and J lost 5 bases.

The sequencing sample was made of naive CD8+ T cells from PBMCs. The sequence derives from a man between 18 and 35 years old in good health. Some clones in this sample may be carry-over from other donors' samples. The chain is built from TRBV6-1 and TRBJ2-5; 8 bases line up with TRBD1. CDR3 coding DNA: TGTGCCAGCAGGGACAGGGTGGAGACCCAGTACTTC. It encodes CASRDRVETQYF.